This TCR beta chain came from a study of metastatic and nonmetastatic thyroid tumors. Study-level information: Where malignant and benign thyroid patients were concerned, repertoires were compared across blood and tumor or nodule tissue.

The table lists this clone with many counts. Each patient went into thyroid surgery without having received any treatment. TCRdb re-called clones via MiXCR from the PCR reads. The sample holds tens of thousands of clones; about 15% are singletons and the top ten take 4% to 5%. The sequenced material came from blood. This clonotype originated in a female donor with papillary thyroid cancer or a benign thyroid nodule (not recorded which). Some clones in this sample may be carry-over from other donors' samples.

CDR3 DNA sequence: TGCGCCAGCAGCCCGGACTTGACGGGGGATGCGGCTTTCTTT. Protein sequence: CASSPDLTGDAAFF. The rearrangement links TRBV5-1 to TRBJ1-1; TRBD1 is a possible D gene (5 bases). Trimming shortened V by 4 bases and J by 11 bases, and 21 bases separated the two germline ends. The germline CDR1 and CDR2 sequences are SGHRS and YFSETQ. The CDR3 extends over 14 amino acids.